Below are 12 T cell receptor beta chains sequenced from a single sample in a study of blood T cell repertoires in COVID-19. The repertoire was sequenced with immunoSEQ multiplex PCR; TCRdb's copy has only in-frame clones and lacks some. This sample has roughly 40,000 clones, with 70% to 85% found just once. The sample was peripheral blood. The receptors here all came from a human donor with acute or convalescent COVID-19. The donor label of this sample is uncertain.

The rearrangement uses TRBV5-1 and TRBJ1-2; D possibly corresponds to TRBD1 (6 bases). This CDR3 contains 15 residues. Germline lookup yields CDR1 SGHRS and CDR2 YFSETQ. With 4 bases removed from V and 3 bases from J, the gap between germline ends came to 16 bases. The CDR3 sequence: CASSPRQDLYYGYTF. The CDR3 DNA sequence: TGCGCCAGCAGCCCCCGACAGGACTTGTACTATGGCTACACCTTC.

This chain joins TRBV7-2 and TRBJ1-2; TRBD1 aligns across 9 bases. Germline CDR1 and CDR2: SGHTA and FQGNSA. With V trimmed by 3 bases and J by 0 bases, 5 bases remained unmatched. The CDR3 has 16 residues. In DNA, the CDR3 is TGTGCCAGCAGCTTTTTACAGGGGGCGTCTAACTATGGCTACACCTTC. Encoded protein: CASSFLQGASNYGYTF.

J is TRBJ2-1 and V is TRBV7-2, with a weak D call TRBD1 (5 bases). Per the germline V gene, CDR1 is SGHTA and CDR2 is FQGNSA. The V gene lost 6 bases and the J gene lost 8 bases, with 20 bases spanning the gap. CDR3 size: 15 residues. The CDR3 here is CASRGGAARWDEQFF. Written as DNA, the CDR3 is TGTGCCAGCAGGGGTGGGGCGGCCAGATGGGATGAGCAGTTCTTC.

The V call is TRBV4-2, the J call TRBJ2-7; 7 bases agree with TRBD2. Germline CDR1 LGHNA, CDR2 YNFKEQ. The CDR3 has 16 residues. J was trimmed by 6 bases and V by 0 bases; bases with no gene match: 11. The CDR3 DNA reads as TGTGCCAGCAGCCAAGATCTAAGCACTAGCGCCAGCGAGCAGTACTTC. Translated, it gives CASSQDLSTSASEQYF.

V gene TRBV11-3 combines with J gene TRBJ2-5; D ambiguous. Germline lookup yields CDR1 SGHNT and CDR2 YENEEA. With 6 bases removed from V and 4 bases from J, the gap between germline ends came to 12 bases. CDR3 length: 13 residues. CDR3 sequence: CASSRGSLETQYF. The CDR3 DNA reads as TGTGCCAGCAGTCGAGGAAGCCTAGAGACCCAGTACTTC.

This clone was detected a few times. This chain connects TRBV3-1 (or the pseudogene TRBV3-2) to TRBJ2-3; weak D call: TRBD2 (5 bases). Germline CDR1 reads LGHDT; CDR2 reads YNNKEL (reference sequence). V lost 1 base to trimming and J lost 1 base, with 9 bases between them. There are 15 residues in the CDR3. The CDR3 loop is CASSQGGLGTDTQYF. DNA of the CDR3: TGTGCCAGCAGCCAAGGTGGACTTGGCACAGATACGCAGTATTTT.

The CDR3 loop reads CASSPTGGLNEAFF. DNA for the CDR3: TGTGCCAGCAGCCCGACAGGGGGCCTAAATGAAGCTTTCTTT. The rearrangement joins TRBV5-4 to TRBJ1-1; 10 bases line up with TRBD1. This CDR3 has 14 residues. CDR1 is SGHNT and CDR2 is YYREEE in the germline V gene (reference sequence). V lost 4 bases, J lost 7 bases, and 7 bases stayed unmatched.

This chain uses TRBV30 with TRBJ1-1, with D possibly TRBD1 on 5 matching bases. Germline V gives CDR1 GTSNPN, CDR2 SVGIG (reference sequence). The germline V and J ends were trimmed by 0 bases and 11 bases, with 10 bases remaining between them. The CDR3 is 11 amino acids. CDR3 loop: CAWSVDSEAFF. Written as DNA, the CDR3 is TGTGCCTGGAGTGTTGACAGCGAGGCTTTCTTT.

The V call is TRBV15, the J call TRBJ1-3; D gene ambiguous. The CDR3 spans 14 residues. Per germline, CDR1 LNHNV and CDR2 YYDKDF (reference sequence). V was trimmed by 3 bases and J by 3 bases, leaving 9 bases between them. CDR3 sequence (DNA): TGTGCCACCAGCAGTAGGAGTTTTGGAAACACCATATATTTT. It yields the protein CATSSRSFGNTIYF.

The rearrangement uses TRBV6-2 or TRBV6-3 and TRBJ2-2; TRBD1 matches at 7 bases. This CDR3 region has 18 residues. Germline CDR1 and CDR2: MNHEY and SVGEGT. V dropped 4 bases and J dropped 5; count of bases not matched to a gene: 16. The DNA for the CDR3 is TGTGCCAGCAGTTCCACCCGACAGGGACGTCATTCTACCGGGGAGCTGTTTTTT. It translates to CASSSTRQGRHSTGELFF.

This clone was found a few times. The chain has TRBV3-1 (or the pseudogene TRBV3-2) and TRBJ2-7, with D maybe TRBD1 (5 bases). CDR1 and CDR2 (germline): LGHDT, YNNKEL (reference sequence). The V and J ends lost 1 base and 2 bases respectively, with 9 bases between them. This CDR3 region has 14 residues. CDR3 sequence: CASSQGTRAYEQYF. The CDR3 DNA sequence: TGTGCCAGCAGCCAAGGGACCAGGGCCTACGAGCAGTACTTC.

The rearrangement links TRBV28 to TRBJ2-2, with TRBD2 matching 7 bases. Losses at the gene ends were 2 bases for V and 6 bases for J; bases not matched to a gene: 9. The V gene's germline CDR1 is MDHEN and CDR2 SYDVKM. The CDR3 loop spans 16 amino acids. The CDR3 loop reads CASSLHGTRGAGELFF. CDR3 nucleotide sequence: TGTGCCAGCAGTTTACATGGTACCCGGGGGGCCGGGGAGCTGTTTTTT. Complete variable domain (other parts from reference TRBV28 and TRBJ2-2): DVKVTQSSRYLVKRTGEKVFLECVQDMDHENMFWYRQDPGLGLRLIYFSYDVKMKEKGDIPEGYSVSREKKERFSLILESASTNQTSMYLCASSLHGTRGAGELFFGEGSRLTVL.